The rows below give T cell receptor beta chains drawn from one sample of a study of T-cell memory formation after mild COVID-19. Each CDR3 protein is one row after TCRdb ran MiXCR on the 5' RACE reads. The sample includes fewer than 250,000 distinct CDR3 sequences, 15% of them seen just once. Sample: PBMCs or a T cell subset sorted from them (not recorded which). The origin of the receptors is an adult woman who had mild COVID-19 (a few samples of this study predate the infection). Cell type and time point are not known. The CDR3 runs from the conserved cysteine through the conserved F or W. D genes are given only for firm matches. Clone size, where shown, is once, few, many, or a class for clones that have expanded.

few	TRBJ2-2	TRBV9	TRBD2	TGTGCCAGCAGCGTCGGACTAGCGGCGGACACCGGGGAGCTGTTTTTT	CASSVGLAADTGELFF
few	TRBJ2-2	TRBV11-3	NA	TGTGCCAGCAGCTTAGGGGGGGATGCCGGGGAGCTGTTTTTT	CASSLGGDAGELFF
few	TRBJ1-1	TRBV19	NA	TGTGCCAGTAGTATAAAAAATAGGGGGGCTGCGAACACTGAAGCTTTCTTT	CASSIKNRGAANTEAFF
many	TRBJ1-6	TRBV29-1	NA	TGCAGCGTCCGGACGGGGATTAACTCACCCCTCCACTTT	CSVRTGINSPLHF
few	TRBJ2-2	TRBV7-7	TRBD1	TGTGCCAGCAGCTTAGATGGGACAGCTAACACCGGGGAGCTGTTTTTT	CASSLDGTANTGELFF
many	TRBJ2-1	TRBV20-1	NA	TGCAGTGCTAGAGCTTGGGACCCCAACAATGAGCAGTTCTTC	CSARAWDPNNEQFF
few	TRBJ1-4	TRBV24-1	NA	TGTGCCACCAGCCAGGGGAGGACTGAAAAACTGTTTTTT	CATSQGRTEKLFF
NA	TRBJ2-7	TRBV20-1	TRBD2	TGCAGTGCCCTAACGGCAGGGACTAACGAGCAGTACTTC	CSALTAGTNEQYF
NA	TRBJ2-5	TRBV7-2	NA	TGTGACAGCAGCTTAACCTTCGAGACCCAGTACTTC	CDSSLTFETQYF
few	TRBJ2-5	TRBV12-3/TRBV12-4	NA	TGTGCCAGCAGGCCAGGGACCACATCTATGGAGACCCAGTACTTC	CASRPGTTSMETQYF
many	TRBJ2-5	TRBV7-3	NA	TGTGCCAGCAGCTTGAAACAGGGTCCCCAGTACTTC	CASSLKQGPQYF
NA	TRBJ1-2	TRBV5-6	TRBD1	TGTGCCAGCAGCTATCCGGCGGGACAGGGGATTGGCTACACCTTC	CASSYPAGQGIGYTF
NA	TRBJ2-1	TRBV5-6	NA	TGTGCCAGCAGCTTTTACAGGTCCCGAAGCTCCTACAATGAGCAGTTCTTC	CASSFYRSRSSYNEQFF
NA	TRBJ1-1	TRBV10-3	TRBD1	TGTGCCAGCGGACAGGGCGGGAACACTGAAGCTTTCTTT	CASGQGGNTEAFF
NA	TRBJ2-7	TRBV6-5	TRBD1	TGTGCCAGTAGAAGGACAGGGTGGGGATACGAGCAGTACTTC	CASRRTGWGYEQYF
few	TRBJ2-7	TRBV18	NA	TGTGCCAGCTCACCAAGGGGGGCCTACGAGCAGTACTTC	CASSPRGAYEQYF
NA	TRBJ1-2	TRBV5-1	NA	TGCGCCAGCAGCTTGGGCGGGACACTTGCTGACTATGGCTACACCTTC	CASSLGGTLADYGYTF
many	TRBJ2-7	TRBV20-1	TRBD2	TGCAGTGCTGGCATGGGAATGGAGCGGGGGGGCCGCGAGCAGTACTTC	CSAGMGMERGGREQYF
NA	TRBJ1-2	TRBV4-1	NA	TGCGCCAGCAGCGGGGGACGACCGGACTATGGCTACACCTTC	CASSGGRPDYGYTF
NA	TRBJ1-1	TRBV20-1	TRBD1	TGCAGTGCTAGGTCGACAGGGGCGGGCACTGAAGCTTTCTTT	CSARSTGAGTEAFF
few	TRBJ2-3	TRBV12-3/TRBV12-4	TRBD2	TGTGCCAGCAGTCCTCTAGCGGGAGAGGCAGATACGCAGTATTTT	CASSPLAGEADTQYF
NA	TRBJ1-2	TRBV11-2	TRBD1	TGTGCCAGCAGCCACAGGGGGAAATTAGAAGGCTACACCTTC	CASSHRGKLEGYTF
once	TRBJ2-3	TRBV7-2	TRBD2	TGTGCCAGCAGCTTAGTAGGCGGGGGGATGTGGGATACGCAGTATTTT	CASSLVGGGMWDTQYF
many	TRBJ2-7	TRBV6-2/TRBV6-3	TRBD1	TGTGCCAGCAGTTCCTCGACAGGGTTGCAAGACTTC	CASSSSTGLQDF
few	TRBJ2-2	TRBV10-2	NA	TGCGCCAGGTCGACGGAAAGCGATTCCGGGGAGCTGTTTTTT	CARSTESDSGELFF
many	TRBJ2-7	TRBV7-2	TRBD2	TGTGCCAGCAGCTTAGTTAGCGCGGGAGGAGCAGAGTACTTC	CASSLVSAGGAEYF
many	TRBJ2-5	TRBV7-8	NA	TGTGCCAGCAGCTTAGCGAGGGGTGGCGAGACCCAGTACTTC	CASSLARGGETQYF
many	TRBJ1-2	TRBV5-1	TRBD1	TGCGCCAGCAGCTTGGAGGGACAGGGTTATGGCTACACCTTC	CASSLEGQGYGYTF
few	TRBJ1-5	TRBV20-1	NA	TGCAGTGCTAGGGGAGGGGTCGGAAGCAATCAGCCCCAGCATTTT	CSARGGVGSNQPQHF
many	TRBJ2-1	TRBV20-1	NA	TGCAGTGCTATGGCTCGATCCTCCTACAATGAGCAGTTCTTC	CSAMARSSYNEQFF
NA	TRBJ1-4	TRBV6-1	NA	TGTGCCAGCAGTGAAGCAAGCGGAACAACTAATGAAAAACTGTTTTTT	CASSEASGTTNEKLFF
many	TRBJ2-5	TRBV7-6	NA	TGTGCCAGCAGCTCACGACGAGGAGAGACCCAGTACTTC	CASSSRRGETQYF
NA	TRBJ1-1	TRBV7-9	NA	TGTGCCAGCAGCTTAGCGGTTTTAGGGATATCAAAGCGTGGGAACACTGAAGCTTTCTTT	CASSLAVLGISKRGNTEAFF
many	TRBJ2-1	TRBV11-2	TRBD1	TGTGCCAGCAGCTTAGGAAGTGTCTGGACAGGGCAGAATGAGCAGTTCTTC	CASSLGSVWTGQNEQFF
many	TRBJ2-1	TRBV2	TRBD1	TGTGCCAGCAGTGATGCCCAGACAGGGGCCAATGAGCAGTTCTTC	CASSDAQTGANEQFF
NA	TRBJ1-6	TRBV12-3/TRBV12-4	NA	TGTGCCAGCAGTTTAGCTGCAGGCTATAATTCACCCCTCCACTTT	CASSLAAGYNSPLHF
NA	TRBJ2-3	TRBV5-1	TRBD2	TGCGCCAGCACTCTCTCCGGGGGGACAGATACGCAGTATTTT	CASTLSGGTDTQYF
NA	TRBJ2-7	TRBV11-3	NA	TGTGCCAGCAGCCTTCGACACGACAATGGTTACGAGCAGTACTTC	CASSLRHDNGYEQYF
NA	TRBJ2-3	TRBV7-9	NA	TGTGCCAGCAGCTTCGACAGAGGCACAGATACGCAGTATTTT	CASSFDRGTDTQYF
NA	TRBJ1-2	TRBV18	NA	TGTGCCAGCTCACCATTTGGGCAGGTGGAGACCTATGGCTACACCTTC	CASSPFGQVETYGYTF
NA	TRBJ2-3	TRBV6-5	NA	TGTGCCAGCAGTTACTCGAAGGAACTCGCCTCTAGTACGCAGTATTTT	CASSYSKELASSTQYF
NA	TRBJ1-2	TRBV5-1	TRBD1	TGCGCCAGCAGCCTGGGACAGGGAGACGCCTATGGCTACACCTTC	CASSLGQGDAYGYTF
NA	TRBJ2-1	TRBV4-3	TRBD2	TGCGCCAGCAGCCAAGATCCGGGAGGGAGCTCCTACAATGAGCAGTTCTTC	CASSQDPGGSSYNEQFF
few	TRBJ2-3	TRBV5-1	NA	TGCGCCAGCAGCTTGCCAGGCACAGATACGCAGTATTTT	CASSLPGTDTQYF
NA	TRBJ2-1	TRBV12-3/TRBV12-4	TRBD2	TGTGCCAGCAGAAGGACTAGCGGGGGCAATGAGCAGTTCTTC	CASRRTSGGNEQFF
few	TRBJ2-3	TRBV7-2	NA	TGTGCCAGCAGTCAGAATTTTGGGGTGGCGGTAGATACGCAGTATTTT	CASSQNFGVAVDTQYF
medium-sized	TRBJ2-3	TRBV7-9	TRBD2	TGTGCCAGCAGCTTAGGGTCAGCGGGGAGTCGCACAGATACGCAGTATTTT	CASSLGSAGSRTDTQYF
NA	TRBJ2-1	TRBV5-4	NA	TGTGCCAGCAAGGGCGATCTAGCGAACTCCTACAATGAGCAGTTCTTC	CASKGDLANSYNEQFF
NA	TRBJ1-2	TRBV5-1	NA	TGCGCCAGCAGCTTGGAGGCCTACTATGGCTACACCTTC	CASSLEAYYGYTF
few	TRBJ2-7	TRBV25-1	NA	TGTGCCAGCAGTGATAAGGGGGCCTACGAGCAGTACTTC	CASSDKGAYEQYF
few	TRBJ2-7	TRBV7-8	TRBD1	TGTGCCAGCAGCTTAAAGGGGACAGTGTTCTCCTACGAGCAGTACTTC	CASSLKGTVFSYEQYF
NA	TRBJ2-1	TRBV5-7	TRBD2	TGTGCCAGCAGCTCTCCCCCTGAAGATGGGACCCAACCGGGACTATTCCTTTTCTTC	CASSSPPEDGTQPGLFLFF
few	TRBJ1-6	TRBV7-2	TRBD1	TGTGCCAGTGGACAGGGGAATTCACCCCTCCACTTT	CASGQGNSPLHF
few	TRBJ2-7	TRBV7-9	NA	TGTGCCAGCAGCTTAGCAGGGGGCCTTGGAGGGGAGCAGTACTTC	CASSLAGGLGGEQYF
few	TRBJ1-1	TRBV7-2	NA	TGTGCCAGCAGCTTAGGGGGCAGTGTTACTGAAGCTTTCTTT	CASSLGGSVTEAFF